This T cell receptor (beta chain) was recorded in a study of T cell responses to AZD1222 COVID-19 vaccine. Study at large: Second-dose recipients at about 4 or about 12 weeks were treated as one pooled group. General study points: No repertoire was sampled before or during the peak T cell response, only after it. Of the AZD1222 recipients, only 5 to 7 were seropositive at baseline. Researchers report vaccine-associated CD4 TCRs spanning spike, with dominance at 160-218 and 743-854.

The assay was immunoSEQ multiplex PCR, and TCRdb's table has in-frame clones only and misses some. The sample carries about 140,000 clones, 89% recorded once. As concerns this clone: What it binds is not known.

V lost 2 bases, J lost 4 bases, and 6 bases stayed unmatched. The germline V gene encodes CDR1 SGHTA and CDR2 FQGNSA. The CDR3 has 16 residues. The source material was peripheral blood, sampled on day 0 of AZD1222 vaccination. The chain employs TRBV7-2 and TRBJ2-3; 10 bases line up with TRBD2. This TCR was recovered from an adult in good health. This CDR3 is CASSLRKAGGPDTQYF. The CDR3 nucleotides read TGTGCCAGCAGCTTAAGGAAAGCGGGGGGGCCAGATACGCAGTATTTT.